Below, 7 T cell receptor beta chains from the same sample are listed, as sequenced in a study of shared clonotypes between healthy human individuals. The protocol was immunoSEQ multiplex PCR, while the TCRdb copy is restricted to in-frame clones and leaves out a portion. The sample records roughly 1,000,000 clones, about four fifths being singletons. Sequenced material: memory CD4+ T cells from PBMCs. Subset indicated: CD45RA-negative fraction. These receptors all stem from a young man in good health. Some clones in this sample may be carry-over from other donors' samples.

This chain connects TRBV5-1 to TRBJ2-2; TRBD1 might be the D (6 bases). Germline assignment: CDR1 SGHRS and CDR2 YFSETQ. The CDR3 covers 17 residues. Trimming removed 0 bases from V and 4 bases from J, with 16 bases in between. CDR3 sequence (DNA): TGCGCCAGCAGCTTGGGCCCCCTGACAGGTAGCACCGGGGAGCTGTTTTTT. It yields the protein CASSLGPLTGSTGELFF.

At least ten counts were recorded for this clone. The chain carries TRBV7-8 and TRBJ1-1; 9 positions agree with TRBD1. V lost 1 base, J lost 10 bases, and 1 base stayed unmatched. The CDR3 covers 12 residues. The germline CDR1 and CDR2 sequences are SGHVS and FQNEAQ. CDR3 nucleotide sequence: TGTGCCAGCAGCTTAGACAGGGGGCCAGCTTTCTTT. It yields the protein CASSLDRGPAFF.

The V call is TRBV30, the J call TRBJ2-7; 7 nucleotides line up with TRBD2. CDR3 size: 13 residues. Germline loops: CDR1 GTSNPN, CDR2 SVGIG (reference sequence). V trimming: 3 bases; J trimming: 6 bases; junction bases outside the gene matches: 8. The CDR3 nucleotides read TGTGCCTGGAGACACGTGGGGGGGTCCGAGCAGTACTTC. Protein product: CAWRHVGGSEQYF.

The rearrangement links TRBV7-9 to TRBJ2-7, with D possibly matching TRBD2 (6 bases). Trimming removed 3 bases from V and 4 bases from J, with 13 bases in between. Germline V gene lookup returns CDR1 SEHNR and CDR2 FQNEAQ (reference sequence). The CDR3 is 14 amino acids. CDR3 protein: CASSFGSGEYEQYF. The DNA of the CDR3 is TGTGCCAGCAGCTTCGGGAGTGGAGAATACGAGCAGTACTTC. The full variable domain, completed using reference TRBV7-9 and TRBJ2-7, is DTGVSQNPRHKITKRGQNVTFRCDPISEHNRLYWYRQTLGQGPEFLTYFQNEAQLEKSRLLSDRFSAERPKGSFSTLEIQRTEQGDSAMYLCASSFGSGEYEQYFGPGTRLTVT.

This chain connects TRBV11-2 to TRBJ2-5; 7 nucleotides agree with TRBD2. Germline-derived CDR1 and CDR2 are SGHAT and FQNNGV. The V and J ends lost 5 bases and 3 bases, in that order; junction bases with no gene match: 15. The CDR3 totals 17 residues. CDR3 DNA: TGTGCCAGCAGCCCCGACGAGCTAGCGGCCGGGGAAGAGACCCAGTACTTC. Translating gives CASSPDELAAGEETQYF.

The chain employs TRBV5-1 and TRBJ2-5; 8 nucleotides align to TRBD1. Germline trimming cut 3 bases from V and 4 bases from J; bases unmatched to any gene: 2. Germline V CDR1 and CDR2: SGHRS, YFSETQ. The CDR3 is made up of 13 amino acids. The CDR3 region has the DNA TGCGCCAGCAGCTCAGGGGGCTCAGAGACCCAGTACTTC. Amino acids: CASSSGGSETQYF.

CDR3 amino acids: CASSPSGRQETQYF. The DNA for the CDR3 is TGTGCCAGCTCCCCTAGCGGGAGGCAAGAGACCCAGTACTTC. The V call is TRBV18, the J call TRBJ2-5; 11 bases align to TRBD2. CDR3 length: 14 residues. The germline CDR1 and CDR2 sequences are KGHSH and LQKENI. The junction had 2 bases not matched to a gene; V was cut back by 6 bases and J by 2 bases.